Following are 23 T cell receptor beta chains from one sample sequenced in a study of T cells after yellow fever vaccination. TCRdb independently ran MiXCR on the 5' RACE reads; one entry per CDR3 protein. The sample lists about 130,000 distinct CDR3 sequences, roughly 9% occurring once. The sample in question was CD8+ T cells sorted from PBMCs, obtained on the day of the yellow fever booster vaccination. The receptors were sampled from a man aged 18-30 years who received the YFV17D yellow fever vaccine.

This clonotype was seen a few times. The chain has TRBV6-1 and TRBJ2-3; 7 bases map to TRBD2. The CDR3 has 15 amino acids. With V trimmed by 8 bases and J by 3 bases, 11 bases remained unmatched. Germline-derived CDR1 and CDR2 are MNHNS and SASEGT. In DNA form, the CDR3 reads TGTGCCAGCGACTACGGCGGGGGAGAGACAGATACGCAGTATTTT. It is translated as CASDYGGGETDTQYF.

In this sample, this clonotype turned up many times. The J gene is TRBJ2-3, the V gene TRBV7-9, with 7 positions matching TRBD1. The CDR3 consists of 16 residues. Germline V lookup: CDR1 SEHNR, CDR2 FQNEAQ (reference sequence). V was clipped by 4 bases and J by 7 bases; unmatched bases: 14. The DNA for the CDR3 is TGTGCCAGCAGCTCGGCCCTGACAGGGTCGGGTAATACGCAGTATTTT. Translation gives CASSSALTGSGNTQYF. Full variable domain (rest looked up from reference TRBV7-9 and TRBJ2-3): DTGVSQNPRHKITKRGQNVTFRCDPISEHNRLYWYRQTLGQGPEFLTYFQNEAQLEKSRLLSDRFSAERPKGSFSTLEIQRTEQGDSAMYLCASSSALTGSGNTQYFGPGTRLTVL.

This clonotype has a count of ten or more. The chain links TRBV6-2 or TRBV6-3 to TRBJ2-5; D is uncertain. V was trimmed by 3 bases and J by 1 base, leaving 6 bases between them. Germline loops: CDR1 MNHEY, CDR2 SVGEGT. The CDR3 covers 13 residues. CDR3 coding DNA: TGTGCCAGCAGTTATGAGAGCCAAGAGACCCAGTACTTC. It codes for CASSYESQETQYF.

Of note for this clonotype: Germline and junction disagree at one end, which may indicate a read error. J is TRBJ2-5 and V is TRBV7-7, with TRBD2 identical over 8 bases. The CDR3 has 15 amino acids. CDR1 is SSHAT and CDR2 is FNYEAQ in the germline V gene (reference sequence). The CDR3 protein is CASSSMPGGQETQYF. In DNA form, the CDR3 reads TGTGCTAGCAGCTCAATGCCGGGGGGGCAAGAGACCCAGTACTTC.

Many counts were recorded for this clonotype. The rearrangement links TRBV6-5 to TRBJ2-7, with no clear D. Looked up from germline, CDR1 is MNHEY and CDR2 is SVGAGI. CDR3 length: 14 residues. The V end was cut by 5 bases, the J end by 3 bases, with 14 bases between. This CDR3 is CASSPGPIYYEQYF. DNA of the CDR3: TGTGCCAGCAGTCCCGGACCGATTTACTACGAGCAGTACTTC.

This clonotype has just a few counts. The chain is built from TRBV7-9 and TRBJ1-5; TRBD1 matches 10 bases. The CDR3 has 15 amino acids. Trimming at V came to 6 bases and at J to 5 bases, leaving 7 bases not matched to a gene. Germline CDR1 reads SEHNR; CDR2 reads FQNEAQ (reference sequence). The CDR3 sequence is CASSSGQGLYQPQHF. The CDR3 nucleotides read TGTGCCAGCAGTTCGGGACAGGGGCTCTATCAGCCCCAGCATTTT.

This sequence joins TRBV4-1 and TRBJ2-2, with D tentatively TRBD2 (6 bases). Trimming took off 1 base at V and 6 bases at J, with 18 bases between the two ends. The CDR3 has 17 residues. From germline, CDR1 is MGHRA and CDR2 YSYEKL. DNA of the CDR3: TGCGCCAGCAGCCAAGTTCGGGGGAGTGTTACCCCCGGGGAGCTGTTTTTT. Translated: CASSQVRGSVTPGELFF.

There are a few counts of this clonotype. The V gene is TRBV4-1, the J gene TRBJ1-5, with D unclear. The germline V gene encodes CDR1 MGHRA and CDR2 YSYEKL. V lost 4 bases and J 0 bases, leaving 10 bases between the germline ends. The CDR3 is 15 amino acids. CDR3 coding DNA: TGCGCCAGCAGCCTTAGGTGGGATAGCAATCAGCCCCAGCATTTT. Its translation: CASSLRWDSNQPQHF.

With regard to this clonotype: This may arise from a read error, as a much more abundant clone is one base away. V usage is TRBV12-3 or TRBV12-4 and J usage is TRBJ2-1; 7 bases agree with TRBD1. V trimming: 5 bases; J trimming: 14 bases; junction bases outside the gene matches: 15. This CDR3 spans 14 amino acids. CDR3 sequence: CASSKTGTLQEKFF. The CDR3 nucleotides are TGTGCCAGCAGTAAGACAGGGACGTTACAGGAGAAGTTCTTC.

This chain joins TRBV6-5 and TRBJ2-2, with 7 bases that match TRBD1. Per germline, CDR1 MNHEY and CDR2 SVGAGI. The CDR3 contains 14 residues. Trimming at V came to 8 bases and at J to 0 bases, leaving 3 bases not matched to a gene. The CDR3 nucleotides are TGTGCCAGCCGGGACAGCTCGAACACCGGGGAGCTGTTTTTT. Its translation: CASRDSSNTGELFF.

In its sample, this clonotype was seen a few times. The chain carries TRBV6-2 or TRBV6-3 and TRBJ1-1, with D unresolved. The CDR3 covers 15 residues. V lost 4 bases, J lost 3 bases, and 15 bases lay in between. Per the germline V gene, CDR1 is MNHEY and CDR2 is SVGEGT. Here the CDR3 DNA reads TGTGCCAGCAGTTTCGGGCCGCTTTTTTACACTGAAGCTTTCTTT. Protein product: CASSFGPLFYTEAFF.

The rearrangement uses TRBV6-5 and TRBJ1-1, with 7 bases lining up with TRBD1. V lost 4 bases and J lost 2; bases outside the gene matches: 4. The germline V gene encodes CDR1 MNHEY and CDR2 SVGAGI. This CDR3 contains 14 residues. This CDR3 reads CASSSGGGNTEAFF. CDR3 bases: TGTGCCAGCAGTTCTGGAGGGGGCAACACTGAAGCTTTCTTT.

This clonotype showed up just a few times. This chain joins TRBV7-9 and TRBJ2-1; no reliable D call. The V and J ends lost 1 base and 7 bases respectively, with 5 bases between them. Per the germline V gene, CDR1 is SEHNR and CDR2 is FQNEAQ (reference sequence). This CDR3 has 12 residues. The CDR3 spells CASSLDPNEQFF. The CDR3 bases are TGTGCCAGCAGCTTAGACCCTAATGAGCAGTTCTTC.

This clonotype was detected a few times. The rearrangement joins TRBV10-3 to TRBJ1-1; D is unclear. CDR1 and CDR2 from the germline V gene are ENHRY and SYGVKD. This CDR3 is built from 14 residues. Trimming pared 6 bases from V and 0 bases from J, leaving 11 bases between. CDR3 coding DNA: TGTGCCATCAGAACCAGGTTCATGAACACTGAAGCTTTCTTT. Amino acid sequence: CAIRTRFMNTEAFF.

V usage is TRBV7-6 and J usage is TRBJ1-4; 7 nucleotides line up with TRBD1. From germline, CDR1 is SGHVS and CDR2 FNYEAQ. The CDR3 totals 17 residues. The J segment lost 0 bases and the V segment lost 5 bases, leaving 9 bases of the junction unmatched. Written as DNA, the CDR3 is TGTGCCAGCAGCCCTCCCACAGGGGAGGCAACTAATGAAAAACTGTTTTTT. Residues: CASSPPTGEATNEKLFF. The variable domain in full, completed from reference TRBV7-6 and TRBJ1-4, reads GAGVSQSPRYKVTKRGQDVALRCDPISGHVSLYWYRQALGQGPEFLTYFNYEAQQDKSGLPNDRFSAERPEGSISTLTIQRTEQRDSAMYRCASSPPTGEATNEKLFFGSGTQLSVL.

This chain links TRBV12-3 or TRBV12-4 with TRBJ1-1, with unresolved D. The CDR3 is made up of 11 amino acids. V lost 2 bases and J 5 bases, leaving 3 bases between the germline ends. Written as DNA, the CDR3 is TGTGCCAGCAGTTTAAAGACTGAAGCTTTCTTT. This translates into CASSLKTEAFF.

This clonotype was recorded a few times. The chain combines TRBV7-3 with TRBJ2-3; 7 bases align to TRBD2. The germline gives CDR1 SGHTA, CDR2 FQGTGA. There are 13 residues in the CDR3. The ends lost 1 base at V and 6 bases at J; junction bases unmatched: 1. CDR3 in DNA: TGTGCCAGCAGCTTAAGGGAGGGGGATACGCAGTATTTT. Protein product: CASSLREGDTQYF.

J is TRBJ1-2 and V is TRBV28, with D perhaps matching TRBD1 (5 bases). This CDR3 spans 13 amino acids. V dropped 6 bases and J dropped 8 bases, with 16 bases sitting between them. Germline V gene lookup returns CDR1 MDHEN and CDR2 SYDVKM. CDR3 DNA: TGTGCCAGCAGCTATGGACTGGGGGACGGCTACACCTTC. The encoded protein is CASSYGLGDGYTF.

This chain joins TRBV7-8 and TRBJ1-2; the match to TRBD1 covers 7 bases. CDR1 SGHVS and CDR2 FQNEAQ come from the germline V gene. The CDR3 has 14 amino acids. V lost 4 bases, J lost 4 bases, and 6 bases stayed unmatched. DNA for the CDR3: TGTGCCAGCAGCTGGTCGACAGGGAGCTATGGCTACACCTTC. This translates into CASSWSTGSYGYTF.

This clonotype turned up a few times. The chain couples TRBV15 to TRBJ2-3, with D tentatively TRBD2 (6 bases). V lost 1 base, J lost 4 bases, and 12 bases lay in between. This CDR3 has 15 residues. CDR1 is LNHNV and CDR2 is YYDKDF in the germline V gene (reference sequence). CDR3 loop: CATSRAVGGADTQYF. The CDR3 nucleotides are TGTGCCACCAGCAGAGCGGTGGGAGGTGCAGATACGCAGTATTTT.

This clonotype has a count of ten or more. This sequence joins TRBV18 and TRBJ2-3; 9 nucleotides agree with TRBD2. This CDR3 contains 17 residues. V gave up 3 bases and J gave up 5 bases; unmatched junction bases: 12. CDR1 and CDR2 (germline): KGHSH, LQKENI. The DNA for the CDR3 is TGTGCCAGCTCACCGGTGGCTAGCGGGGCAACCGGAGATACGCAGTATTTT. It encodes CASSPVASGATGDTQYF.

This clonotype turned up a few times. The chain uses TRBV12-3 or TRBV12-4 and TRBJ1-1, with 9 bases fitting TRBD1. The junction had 13 bases not matched to a gene; V was cut back by 10 bases and J by 4 bases. This CDR3 region has 15 residues. Here the CDR3 reads CATLPGTGTATEAFF. In DNA form, the CDR3 reads TGTGCCACCCTGCCCGGGACAGGGACAGCCACTGAAGCTTTCTTT.

This clonotype has more than one count but fewer than ten. The chain couples TRBV7-9 to TRBJ1-2; no reliable D call. V lost 5 bases, J lost 8 bases, and 18 bases lay in between. Germline CDR1 and CDR2: SEHNR and FQNEAQ (reference sequence). CDR3 length equals 14 residues. CDR3 DNA: TGTGCCAGCAGCCATCGTCTGGAGGGTAACGGCTACACCTTC. Translating gives CASSHRLEGNGYTF.